This is a list of T cell receptor beta chains from one sample in a study of molecular identifiers for immune sequencing clone quantification. TCRdb re-called the PCR reads through MiXCR, storing one row per CDR3 protein. The sample lists just over 95,000 distinct CDR3 sequences, 24% occurring once. The sequenced sample was naive CD8+ T cells from blood, with Jurkat cell RNA spiked in. The origin of the receptors is a human donor in good health. Some libraries in this study had Jurkat cell RNA spiked in. CDR3s leave out the opening cysteine and the closing phenylalanine or tryptophan. D genes are given only for firm matches.

D gene: TRBD2
V gene: TRBV4-1
CDR3 protein: ASSQGTLAGWDNEQF

D gene: TRBD1
V gene: TRBV9
CDR3 protein: ASSVTGVPGNTIY

D gene: .
V gene: TRBV30
CDR3 protein: AYAEGTDTQY

D gene: TRBD2
V gene: TRBV20-1
CDR3 protein: SARSGSSYEQY

D gene: .
V gene: TRBV2
CDR3 protein: ASSPLPGEQY

D gene: TRBD1
V gene: TRBV29-1
CDR3 protein: SGSPGTGGSYEQF

D gene: .
V gene: TRBV4-1
CDR3 protein: ASSQETTWHSNTEAF

D gene: .
V gene: TRBV4-3
CDR3 protein: ASSQESRQTNTEAF

D gene: TRBD1
V gene: TRBV27
CDR3 protein: ASSPQGVVATDTQY

D gene: TRBD1
V gene: TRBV30
CDR3 protein: AWSQTGGTETQY

D gene: TRBD2
V gene: TRBV4-1
CDR3 protein: ASSQVLAGPIYEQY

D gene: TRBD2
V gene: TRBV4-2
CDR3 protein: ASSGATDTQY

D gene: TRBD2
V gene: TRBV15
CDR3 protein: ATSRDQTSGNEQF

D gene: TRBD2
V gene: TRBV20-1
CDR3 protein: SARTSGNNEQF

D gene: TRBD1
V gene: TRBV12-3/TRBV12-4
CDR3 protein: ASSGTGENYGELF

D gene: .
V gene: TRBV19
CDR3 protein: ASRSTAYNEQF

D gene: .
V gene: TRBV4-1
CDR3 protein: ASSQLGGGGQPQH

D gene: .
V gene: TRBV4-1
CDR3 protein: ASSLALFTGELF

D gene: TRBD1
V gene: TRBV9
CDR3 protein: ASSVEGARGTQY

D gene: .
V gene: TRBV12-3/TRBV12-4
CDR3 protein: ASSTTNPYEQY

D gene: .
V gene: TRBV5-1
CDR3 protein: ASGFEPNTEAF

D gene: TRBD2
V gene: TRBV11-3
CDR3 protein: ASRDTSGGPNFEDTQY

D gene: TRBD1
V gene: TRBV20-1
CDR3 protein: SSGDRVSHEQY

D gene: TRBD1
V gene: TRBV9
CDR3 protein: ASSVGSGTGGSEQY

D gene: .
V gene: TRBV4-3
CDR3 protein: ASSQDPRDYEQY

D gene: .
V gene: TRBV7-6
CDR3 protein: ASSSGTYGNEQF

D gene: .
V gene: TRBV20-1
CDR3 protein: SARTIYNEQF

D gene: .
V gene: TRBV27
CDR3 protein: ASSLLGGPMNTEAF

D gene: .
V gene: TRBV18
CDR3 protein: ASSPALQTHRELF